The source of this T cell receptor (beta chain) is a study of blood T cell repertoires in COVID-19. TCRdb's copy holds only in-frame clones and misses some; the assay was immunoSEQ multiplex PCR. The sample records 350,000 to 550,000 clones, 80% to 90% being singletons. CDR1 and CDR2 (germline): SGHNT, YYREEE (reference sequence). V was clipped by 0 bases and J by 3 bases, with 9 bases between them. The CDR3 is made up of 15 amino acids. The source of this sequence is a young man who had recovered from COVID-19. Material: PBMCs or T cells enriched from blood (not recorded which). The chain recombines TRBV5-4 with TRBJ2-2, with D possibly TRBD1 on 6 matching bases. CDR3 sequence reads: CASSLGRGYTGELFF. The CDR3 DNA reads TGTGCCAGCAGCTTGGGCAGGGGATACACCGGGGAGCTGTTTTTT.